This TCR beta chain was profiled in a study of CD8 T cells in Susac syndrome. Random hexamers were used to reverse transcribe 0.5 to 1 ug of RNA. Amplification of TCR beta CDR3 was carried out by immunoSEQ multiplex PCR, which covered 54 Vbeta and 13 Jbeta segments. One entry per CDR3 protein, called by TCRdb with MiXCR from the immunoSEQ multiplex PCR reads. The sample lists some 450,000 distinct CDR3 sequences; around 83% were seen once. CDR3 length: 16 residues. The ends were cut back, 8 bases at V and 1 base at J, with 18 bases in the middle. From blood CD8+ and CD4+ T cells, TCR beta sequences were generated. Negative isolation yielded CD4+ and CD8+ T cells, and FACS enriched TEMRA cells.

Material: CD8+ T cells from PBMCs. This receptor was obtained from a human donor with multiple sclerosis. This chain joins TRBV12-3 or TRBV12-4 and TRBJ1-5; D is ambiguous. DNA of the CDR3: TGTGCCAGCCCCGAAGTCGGCTCCACCAGCAATCAGCCCCAGCATTTT. Translation gives CASPEVGSTSNQPQHF.